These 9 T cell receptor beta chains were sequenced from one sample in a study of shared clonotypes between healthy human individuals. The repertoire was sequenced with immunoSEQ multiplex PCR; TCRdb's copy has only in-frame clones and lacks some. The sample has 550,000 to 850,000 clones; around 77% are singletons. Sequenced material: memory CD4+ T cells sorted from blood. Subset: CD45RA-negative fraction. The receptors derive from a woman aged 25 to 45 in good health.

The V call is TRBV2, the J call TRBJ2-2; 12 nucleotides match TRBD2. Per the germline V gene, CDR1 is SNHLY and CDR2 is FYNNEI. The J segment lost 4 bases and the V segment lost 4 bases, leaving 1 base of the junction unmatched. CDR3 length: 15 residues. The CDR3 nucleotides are TGTGCCAGCAGTGGGGGACTAGCGGGCACCGGGGAGCTGTTTTTT. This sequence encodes CASSGGLAGTGELFF.

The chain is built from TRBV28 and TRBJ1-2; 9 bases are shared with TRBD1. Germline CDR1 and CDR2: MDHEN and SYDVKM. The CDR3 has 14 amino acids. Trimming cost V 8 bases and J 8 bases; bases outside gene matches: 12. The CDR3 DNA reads TGTGCCAGCGCTCCCCCTACAGGGGGCCGGGGCTACACCTTC. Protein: CASAPPTGGRGYTF.

The CDR3 region has the DNA TGTGCCAGCAGCCGAGGGACAGACGGTGAAAAACTGTTTTTT. Amino acid sequence: CASSRGTDGEKLFF. The chain is built from TRBV4-2 and TRBJ1-4; 7 bases match TRBD1. Trimming removed 4 bases from V and 7 bases from J; junction bases left unmatched: 6. CDR1 is LGHNA and CDR2 is YNFKEQ in the germline V gene. CDR3 length: 14 amino acids.

CDR3: CASSLGRPDTSPGGAFF. As DNA, the CDR3 is TGTGCCAGCAGCTTGGGTCGCCCGGACACTTCCCCCGGAGGAGCTTTCTTT. The genes are TRBV5-4 and TRBJ1-1; tentatively, D is TRBD1 (5 bases). Trimming left V 0 bases short and J 10 bases short, with 25 bases between. The CDR3 contains 17 residues. Germline V gives CDR1 SGHNT, CDR2 YYREEE (reference sequence).

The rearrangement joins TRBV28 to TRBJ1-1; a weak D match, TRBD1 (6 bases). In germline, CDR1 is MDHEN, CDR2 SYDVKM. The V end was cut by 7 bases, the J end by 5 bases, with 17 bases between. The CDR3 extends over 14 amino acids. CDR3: CASTIPGVGTEAFF. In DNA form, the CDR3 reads TGTGCCAGCACGATTCCAGGGGTGGGGACTGAAGCTTTCTTT.

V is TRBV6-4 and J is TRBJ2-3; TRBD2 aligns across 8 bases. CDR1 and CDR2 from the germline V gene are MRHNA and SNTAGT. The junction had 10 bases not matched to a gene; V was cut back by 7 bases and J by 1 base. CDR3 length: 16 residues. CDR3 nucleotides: TGTGCCAGCACCCCTAGGCGGCGGGAGGGCACAGATACGCAGTATTTT. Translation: CASTPRRREGTDTQYF.

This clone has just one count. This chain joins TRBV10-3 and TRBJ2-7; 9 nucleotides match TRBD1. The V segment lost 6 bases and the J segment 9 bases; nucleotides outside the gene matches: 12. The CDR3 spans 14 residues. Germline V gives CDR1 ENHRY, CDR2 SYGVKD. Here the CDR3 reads CAISTGTGFLGQYF. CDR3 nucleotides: TGTGCCATCAGCACCGGGACAGGGTTTTTGGGGCAGTACTTC.

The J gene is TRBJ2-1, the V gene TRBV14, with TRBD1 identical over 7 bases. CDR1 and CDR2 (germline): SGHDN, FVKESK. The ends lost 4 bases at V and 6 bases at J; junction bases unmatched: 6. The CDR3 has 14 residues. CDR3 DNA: TGTGCCAGCAGCCTCTGGACAGGATTCAATGAGCAGTTCTTC. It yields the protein CASSLWTGFNEQFF. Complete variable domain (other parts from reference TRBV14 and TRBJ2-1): EAGVTQFPSHSVIEKGQTVTLRCDPISGHDNLYWYRRVMGKEIKFLLHFVKESKQDESGMPNNRFLAERTGGTYSTLKVQPAELEDSGVYFCASSLWTGFNEQFFGPGTRLTVL.

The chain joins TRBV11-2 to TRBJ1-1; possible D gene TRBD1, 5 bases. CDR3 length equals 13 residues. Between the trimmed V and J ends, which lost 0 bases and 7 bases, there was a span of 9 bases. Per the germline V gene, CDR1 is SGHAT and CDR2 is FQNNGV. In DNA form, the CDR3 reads TGTGCCAGCAGCTTAGATTGGGGGGATGAAGCTTTCTTT. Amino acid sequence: CASSLDWGDEAFF.